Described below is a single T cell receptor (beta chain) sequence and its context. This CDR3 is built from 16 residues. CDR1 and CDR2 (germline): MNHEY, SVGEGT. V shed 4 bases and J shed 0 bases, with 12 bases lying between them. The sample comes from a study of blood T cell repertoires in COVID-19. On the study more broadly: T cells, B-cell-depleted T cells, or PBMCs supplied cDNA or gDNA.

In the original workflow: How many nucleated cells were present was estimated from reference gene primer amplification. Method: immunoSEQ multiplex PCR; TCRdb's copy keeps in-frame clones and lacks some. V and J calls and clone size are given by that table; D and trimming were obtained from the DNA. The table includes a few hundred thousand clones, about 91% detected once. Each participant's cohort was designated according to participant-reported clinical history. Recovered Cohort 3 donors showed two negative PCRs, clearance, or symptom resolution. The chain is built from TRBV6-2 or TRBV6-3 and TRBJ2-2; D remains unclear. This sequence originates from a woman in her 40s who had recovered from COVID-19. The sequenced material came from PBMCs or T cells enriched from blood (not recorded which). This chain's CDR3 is CASSWASLANTGELFF. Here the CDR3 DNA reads TGTGCCAGCAGTTGGGCTTCTCTGGCGAACACCGGGGAGCTGTTTTTT.